The 3 T cell receptor beta chains below come from one sample, sequenced in a study of CD8+ T cells in alopecia areata. Following RNA extraction, reverse transcription yielded cDNA that acted as the sequencing template. Produced via immunoSEQ multiplex PCR; TCRdb's table is partial and in-frame only. Counted here are about 150,000 clones, around two thirds occurring once; the ten biggest clones make up approximately 34%. The specimen sequenced was CD8+ T cells sorted from blood. All receptors derive from a human donor in good health.

J is TRBJ2-3 and V is TRBV2; no definite D call. The V end was cut by 7 bases, the J end by 2 bases, with 13 bases between. The CDR3 length is 14 residues. The germline V gene encodes CDR1 SNHLY and CDR2 FYNNEI. The CDR3: CASTPLSSTDTQYF. CDR3 bases: TGTGCCAGCACTCCATTATCATCCACAGATACGCAGTATTTT.

This chain joins TRBV5-4 and TRBJ2-1; no reliable D call. Germline V gene data show CDR1 as SGHNT and CDR2 as YYREEE (reference sequence). The length of the CDR3 is 13 residues. V lost 4 bases to trimming and J lost 5 bases, with 10 bases between them. The CDR3 here is CASSPRRDNEQFF. The CDR3 DNA reads as TGTGCCAGCAGCCCCAGACGGGACAATGAGCAGTTCTTC.

The gene calls are TRBV11-2 and TRBJ2-7, with unresolved D. Trimming left V 3 bases short and J 3 bases short, with 9 bases between. The CDR3 extends over 13 amino acids. Germline values: CDR1 SGHAT, CDR2 FQNNGV. CDR3 bases: TGTGCCAGCAGCTTGGGCAGCCTCTACGAGCAGTACTTC. The encoded protein is CASSLGSLYEQYF.